The rows below give T cell receptor beta chains drawn from one sample of a study of cytomegalovirus exposure and HLA in healthy donors. Profiled with immunoSEQ multiplex PCR; TCRdb holds only in-frame clones, not every one. The sample lists about 150,000 clones; about 86% were seen once. The sample taken for sequencing was PBMCs. The source of these receptors is a human donor in good health. CDR3s include the opening cysteine and the closing phenylalanine or tryptophan. A D gene is named only where the DNA matches it firmly. A clone size is listed for some rows: how often the clone was seen (once, few, many), or a class if it is expanded.

d_call: TRBD2; v_call: TRBV25-1; clone_size: .; j_call: TRBJ2-7; cdr3_aa: CASSEAGEGLYEQYF; cdr3_nt: TGTGCCAGCAGTGAAGCGGGGGAGGGTCTCTACGAGCAGTACTTC
d_call: .; v_call: TRBV28; clone_size: .; j_call: TRBJ1-2; cdr3_aa: CASSLVGGRSFSNYGYTF; cdr3_nt: TGTGCCAGCAGCCTGGTGGGGGGGAGGTCTTTCAGTAACTATGGCTACACCTTC
d_call: TRBD1; v_call: TRBV7-3; clone_size: .; j_call: TRBJ1-3; cdr3_aa: CASSWDSNRGNTIYF; cdr3_nt: TGTGCCAGCAGCTGGGACAGCAACCGTGGAAACACCATATATTTT
d_call: TRBD1; v_call: TRBV5-1; clone_size: once; j_call: TRBJ1-1; cdr3_aa: CASSPSTGSDTEAFF; cdr3_nt: TGCGCCAGCAGCCCGTCGACAGGGTCTGACACTGAAGCTTTCTTT
d_call: TRBD1; v_call: TRBV29-1; clone_size: .; j_call: TRBJ2-3; cdr3_aa: CSVVPRDRVQGSQYF; cdr3_nt: TGCAGCGTGGTGCCCCGGGACAGGGTTCAGGGTAGTCAGTATTTT
d_call: TRBD1; v_call: TRBV19; clone_size: .; j_call: TRBJ1-1; cdr3_aa: CASTGQGWSEAFF; cdr3_nt: TGTGCCAGTACCGGACAGGGGTGGAGTGAAGCTTTCTTT
d_call: .; v_call: TRBV7-9; clone_size: .; j_call: TRBJ2-7; cdr3_aa: CASSLAEQGSHEQYF; cdr3_nt: TGTGCCAGCAGCTTAGCGGAACAGGGATCTCACGAGCAGTACTTC
d_call: TRBD2; v_call: TRBV29-1; clone_size: .; j_call: TRBJ2-7; cdr3_aa: CSVAGLAASEQYF; cdr3_nt: TGCAGCGTTGCGGGACTAGCGGCCTCCGAGCAGTACTTC
d_call: TRBD1; v_call: TRBV6-6; clone_size: .; j_call: TRBJ1-1; cdr3_aa: CASSYGTGYNTEAFF; cdr3_nt: TGTGCCAGCAGTTATGGGACAGGTTATAACACTGAAGCTTTCTTT
d_call: TRBD1; v_call: TRBV19; clone_size: .; j_call: TRBJ1-5; cdr3_aa: CASSRDRVPHQPQHF; cdr3_nt: TGTGCCAGTAGTCGTGACAGGGTCCCTCATCAGCCCCAGCATTTT